The 13 T cell receptor beta chains below were found in one sample sequenced in a study of technical replicates of blood from four donors. Assay: immunoSEQ multiplex PCR; the TCRdb copy retains only in-frame clones and omits some. The repertoire includes some 76,000 clones, 94% of them detected once, and about 0.4% sits in the top ten. Specimen: T cells isolated from PBMCs. The receptors stem from a human donor in good health.

The V call is TRBV7-2, the J call TRBJ2-7; TRBD2 might be the D (6 bases). V dropped 1 base and J dropped 9 bases, with 7 bases sitting between them. This CDR3 is 11 amino acids long. In germline, CDR1 is SGHTA, CDR2 FQGNSA. Here the CDR3 reads CASSLDGGQYF. The CDR3 region has the DNA TGTGCCAGCAGCTTAGACGGGGGGCAGTACTTC.

The chain joins TRBV4-2 to TRBJ2-7; 9 positions match TRBD2. The CDR3 has 14 amino acids. Germline values: CDR1 LGHNA, CDR2 YNFKEQ. Losses at the gene ends were 4 bases for V and 4 bases for J; bases not matched to a gene: 5. CDR3 sequence (DNA): TGTGCCAGCAGCCCTCGGACTAGCGTTTACGAGCAGTACTTC. Its translation: CASSPRTSVYEQYF.

The V and J genes are TRBV7-2 and TRBJ1-5, with D unresolved. The CDR3 spans 16 residues. With 1 base removed from V and 7 bases from J, the gap between germline ends came to 17 bases. Germline V CDR1 and CDR2: SGHTA, FQGNSA. CDR3 sequence reads: CASSLGVGRTWQPQHF. In nucleotides, the CDR3 is TGTGCCAGCAGCTTAGGAGTAGGGCGGACTTGGCAGCCCCAGCATTTT.

The V call is TRBV19, the J call TRBJ2-3; 11 bases match TRBD1. Germline loops: CDR1 LNHDA, CDR2 SQIVND (reference sequence). The V and J ends lost 3 bases and 6 bases, in that order; junction bases with no gene match: 11. The CDR3 loop spans 17 amino acids. CDR3 in DNA: TGTGCCAGTAGTATTTTATCGGGACAGGGGGAGAGGGATACGCAGTATTTT. This gives the protein CASSILSGQGERDTQYF.

The chain links TRBV6-5 to TRBJ2-1; TRBD2 matches 10 bases. Germline lookup yields CDR1 MNHEY and CDR2 SVGAGI. The CDR3 is 16 residues long. V shed 4 bases, J shed 2 bases, and the junction held 5 bases outside the gene matches. CDR3 coding DNA: TGTGCCAGCAGTTGGCAGCGGGAGGGCCCCTACAATGAGCAGTTCTTC. Its translation: CASSWQREGPYNEQFF.

The chain uses TRBV5-1 and TRBJ2-7; 9 bases line up with TRBD1. The V segment lost 4 bases and the J segment 3 bases; nucleotides outside the gene matches: 5. The CDR3 runs 14 residues. Germline lookup yields CDR1 SGHRS and CDR2 YFSETQ. CDR3 bases: TGCGCCAGCAGCCGGGACAGGGCCGTCTACGAGCAGTACTTC. It yields the protein CASSRDRAVYEQYF.

The rearrangement links TRBV27 to TRBJ2-1; perhaps TRBD2 as D (6 bases). CDR1 MNHEY and CDR2 SMNVEV come from the germline V gene (reference sequence). Between the trimmed V and J ends, which lost 2 bases and 6 bases, there was a span of 8 bases. The CDR3 length is 13 residues. CDR3 bases: TGTGCCAGCAGTTTAGACGGGAGCAATGAGCAGTTCTTC. Protein product: CASSLDGSNEQFF.

The rearrangement uses TRBV4-1 and TRBJ2-7; 9 nucleotides line up with TRBD2. Germline CDR1 and CDR2: MGHRA and YSYEKL. This CDR3 region has 15 residues. Germline trimming cut 1 base from V and 4 bases from J; bases unmatched to any gene: 5. The CDR3 nucleotides are TGCGCCAGCAGCCAAGGCCTAGCGGGAATATACGAGCAGTACTTC. Translating gives CASSQGLAGIYEQYF.

The rearrangement uses TRBV7-9 and TRBJ1-1; 10 nucleotides align to TRBD1. J was trimmed by 5 bases and V by 2 bases; bases with no gene match: 2. Germline V CDR1 and CDR2: SEHNR, FQNEAQ (reference sequence). The CDR3 extends over 14 amino acids. The chain's CDR3 is CASSLWDRGTEAFF. Written as DNA, the CDR3 is TGTGCCAGCAGCTTATGGGACAGGGGAACTGAAGCTTTCTTT. The entire variable domain, with the rest obtained from reference TRBV7-9 and TRBJ1-1, is as follows: DTGVSQNPRHKITKRGQNVTFRCDPISEHNRLYWYRQTLGQGPEFLTYFQNEAQLEKSRLLSDRFSAERPKGSFSTLEIQRTEQGDSAMYLCASSLWDRGTEAFFGQGTRLTVV.

The chain has TRBV6-6 and TRBJ1-1; D ambiguous. The ends were cut back, 10 bases at V and 4 bases at J, with 19 bases in the middle. Germline V gene lookup returns CDR1 MNHNY and CDR2 SVGAGI (reference sequence). The CDR3 consists of 14 residues. The CDR3 spells CATYSGIETTEAFF. For the CDR3, the DNA is TGTGCCACCTACTCAGGTATAGAGACCACTGAAGCTTTCTTT.

J is TRBJ2-5 and V is TRBV7-8, with 14 bases identical to TRBD2. V shed 5 bases and J 4 bases; nucleotides not matched to a gene: 3. Per the germline V gene, CDR1 is SGHVS and CDR2 is FQNEAQ. This CDR3 contains 15 residues. CDR3 amino acids: CASSQGLAGGETQYF. Here the CDR3 DNA reads TGTGCCAGCAGCCAAGGACTAGCGGGAGGAGAGACCCAGTACTTC.

The V gene is TRBV5-4, the J gene TRBJ1-4; D gene uncertain. Germline lookup yields CDR1 SGHNT and CDR2 YYREEE (reference sequence). CDR3 size: 13 residues. Trimming shortened V by 2 bases and J by 15 bases, and 17 bases separated the two germline ends. CDR3 sequence: CASSFSPDGEVFF. CDR3 DNA sequence: TGTGCCAGCAGCTTTTCACCTGACGGGGAGGTGTTTTTT. The entire variable domain, with the rest obtained from reference TRBV5-4 and TRBJ1-4, is as follows: ETGVTQSPTHLIKTRGQQVTLRCSSQSGHNTVSWYQQALGQGPQFIFQYYREEENGRGNFPPRFSGLQFPNYSSELNVNALELDDSALYLCASSFSPDGEVFFGSGTQLSVL.

J is TRBJ2-1 and V is TRBV6-5; 8 positions match TRBD2. Germline V lookup: CDR1 MNHEY, CDR2 SVGAGI. The CDR3 contains 15 residues. V was clipped by 5 bases and J by 5 bases; unmatched bases: 8. CDR3 sequence (DNA): TGTGCCAGCAGTCGGGGGGGCGTGATAAACAATGAGCAGTTCTTC. Amino acids: CASSRGGVINNEQFF.